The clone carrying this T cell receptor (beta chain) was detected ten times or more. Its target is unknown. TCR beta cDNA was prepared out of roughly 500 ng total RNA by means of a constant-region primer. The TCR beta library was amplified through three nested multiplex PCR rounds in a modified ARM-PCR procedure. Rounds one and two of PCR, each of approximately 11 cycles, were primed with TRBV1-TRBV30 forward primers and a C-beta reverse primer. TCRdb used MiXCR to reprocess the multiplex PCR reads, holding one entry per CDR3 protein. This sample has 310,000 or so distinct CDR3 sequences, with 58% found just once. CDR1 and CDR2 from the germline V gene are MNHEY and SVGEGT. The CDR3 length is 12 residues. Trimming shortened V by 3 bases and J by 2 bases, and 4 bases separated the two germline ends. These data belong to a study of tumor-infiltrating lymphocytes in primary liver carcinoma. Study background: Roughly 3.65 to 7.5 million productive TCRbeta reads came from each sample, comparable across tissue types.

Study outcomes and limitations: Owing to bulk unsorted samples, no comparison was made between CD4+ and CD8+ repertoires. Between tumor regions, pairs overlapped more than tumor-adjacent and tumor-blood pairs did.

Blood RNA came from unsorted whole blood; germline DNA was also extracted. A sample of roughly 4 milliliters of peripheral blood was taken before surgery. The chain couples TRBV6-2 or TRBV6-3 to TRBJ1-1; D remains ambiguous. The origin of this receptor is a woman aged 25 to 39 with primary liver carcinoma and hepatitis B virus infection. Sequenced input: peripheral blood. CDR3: CASSYSNTEAFF. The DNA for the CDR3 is TGTGCCAGCAGTTATAGTAACACTGAAGCTTTCTTT.